Sequencing of this TCR beta chain was carried out in a study of cytomegalovirus exposure and HLA in healthy donors. Study-wide results and limits: Three chains tied to CMV proved CMV antigen-specific in vitro.

Of note for this clone: As yet, its antigen is unknown.

The study ran its PCR with 60 Vbeta and 13 Jbeta primers. Method: immunoSEQ multiplex PCR; TCRdb's copy keeps in-frame clones and lacks some. The table lists some 180,000 clones, about 83% of them singletons, with 1.5% to 2% in the top ten. This receptor was obtained from a man between 40 and 49 years old in good health and CMV-seropositive. The sequenced sample was PBMCs.

DNA for the CDR3: TGTGCCAGCAGTTTAGGACAGGGGGGAAGCGGGAGAGGATACGAGCAGTACTTC. It yields the protein CASSLGQGGSGRGYEQYF. J is TRBJ2-7 and V is TRBV28; 10 bases align to TRBD1. V was pared by 2 bases and J by 4 bases, with 14 bases of the junction left unmatched. Germline lookup yields CDR1 MDHEN and CDR2 SYDVKM. The CDR3 length is 18 residues.